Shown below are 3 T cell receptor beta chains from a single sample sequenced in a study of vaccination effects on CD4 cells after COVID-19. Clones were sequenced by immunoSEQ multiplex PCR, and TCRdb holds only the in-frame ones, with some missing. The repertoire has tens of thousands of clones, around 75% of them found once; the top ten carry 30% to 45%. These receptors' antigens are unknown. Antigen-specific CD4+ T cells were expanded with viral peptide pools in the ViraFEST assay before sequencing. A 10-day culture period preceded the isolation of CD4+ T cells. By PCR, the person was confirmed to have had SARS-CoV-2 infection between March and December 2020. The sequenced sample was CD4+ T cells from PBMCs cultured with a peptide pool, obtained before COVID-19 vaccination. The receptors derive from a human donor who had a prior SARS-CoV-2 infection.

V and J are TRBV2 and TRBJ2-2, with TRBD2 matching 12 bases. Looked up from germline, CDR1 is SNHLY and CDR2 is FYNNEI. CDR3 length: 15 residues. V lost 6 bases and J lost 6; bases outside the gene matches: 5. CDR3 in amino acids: CASSALAGGPGELFF. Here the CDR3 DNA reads TGTGCCAGCAGCGCCCTAGCGGGGGGGCCCGGGGAGCTGTTTTTT.

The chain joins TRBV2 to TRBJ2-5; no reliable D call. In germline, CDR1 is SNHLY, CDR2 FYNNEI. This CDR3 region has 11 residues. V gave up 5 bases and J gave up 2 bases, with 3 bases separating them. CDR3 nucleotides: TGTGCCAGCAGTCCACAAGAGACCCAGTACTTC. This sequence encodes CASSPQETQYF.

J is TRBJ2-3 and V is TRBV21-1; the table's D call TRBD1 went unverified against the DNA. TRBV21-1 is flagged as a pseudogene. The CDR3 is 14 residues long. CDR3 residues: CASSSGQGTDTQYF. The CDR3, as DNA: TGTGCCAGCAGCTCGGGACAGGGTACAGATACGCAGTATTTT.